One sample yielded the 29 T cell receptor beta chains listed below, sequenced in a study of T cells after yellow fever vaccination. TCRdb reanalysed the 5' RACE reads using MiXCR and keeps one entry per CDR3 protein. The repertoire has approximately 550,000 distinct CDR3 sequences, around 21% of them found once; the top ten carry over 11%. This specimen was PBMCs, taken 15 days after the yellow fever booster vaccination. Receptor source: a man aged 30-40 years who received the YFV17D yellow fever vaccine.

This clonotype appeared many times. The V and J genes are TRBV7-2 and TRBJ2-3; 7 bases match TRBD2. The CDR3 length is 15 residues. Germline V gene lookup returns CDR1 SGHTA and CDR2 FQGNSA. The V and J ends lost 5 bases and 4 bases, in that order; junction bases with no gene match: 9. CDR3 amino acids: CASSQQTSLADTQYF. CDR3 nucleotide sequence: TGTGCCAGCAGCCAGCAGACTAGCCTAGCAGATACGCAGTATTTT.

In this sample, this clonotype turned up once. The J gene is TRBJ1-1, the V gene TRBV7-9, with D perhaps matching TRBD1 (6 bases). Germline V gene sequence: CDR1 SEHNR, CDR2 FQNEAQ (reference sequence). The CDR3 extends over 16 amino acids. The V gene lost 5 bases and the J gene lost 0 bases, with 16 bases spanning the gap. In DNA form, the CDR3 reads TGTGCCAGCAGCCATGGGCCGACAGGCCTGAACACTGAAGCTTTCTTT. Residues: CASSHGPTGLNTEAFF.

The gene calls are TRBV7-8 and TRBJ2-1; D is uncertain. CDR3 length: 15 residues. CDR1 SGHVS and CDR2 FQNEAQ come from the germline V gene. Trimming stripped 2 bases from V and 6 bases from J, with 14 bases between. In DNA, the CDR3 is TGTGCCAGCAGCTTACTCGGTAGCCGGGCCAATGAGCAGTTCTTC. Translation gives CASSLLGSRANEQFF.

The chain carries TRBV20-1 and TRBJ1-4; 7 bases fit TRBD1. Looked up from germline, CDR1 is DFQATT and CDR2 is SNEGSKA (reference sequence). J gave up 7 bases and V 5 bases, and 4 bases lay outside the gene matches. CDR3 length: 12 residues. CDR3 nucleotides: TGCAGTGCTTTGACAGGGAGTGAAAAACTGTTTTTT. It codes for CSALTGSEKLFF.

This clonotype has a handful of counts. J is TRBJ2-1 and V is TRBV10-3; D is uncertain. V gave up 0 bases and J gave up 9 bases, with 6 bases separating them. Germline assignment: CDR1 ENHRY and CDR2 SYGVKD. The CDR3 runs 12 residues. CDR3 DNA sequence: TGTGCCATCAGTGAGTCCTGGAGTGAGCAGTTCTTC. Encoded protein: CAISESWSEQFF.

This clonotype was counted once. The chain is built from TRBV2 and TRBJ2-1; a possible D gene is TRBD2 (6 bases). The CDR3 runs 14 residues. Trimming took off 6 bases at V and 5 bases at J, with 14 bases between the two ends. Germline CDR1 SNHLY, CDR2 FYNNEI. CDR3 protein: CASRWGVGDNEQFF. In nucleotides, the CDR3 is TGTGCCAGCAGATGGGGGGTCGGAGACAATGAGCAGTTCTTC.

For the CDR3, the DNA is TGTGCCAGCAAACTACTCAATGAGCAGTTCTTC. Amino acids: CASKLLNEQFF. This rearrangement joins TRBV6-2 or TRBV6-3 to TRBJ2-1; no clear D. V gave up 7 bases and J gave up 6 bases, with 7 bases separating them. The length of the CDR3 is 11 residues. Germline CDR1 reads MNHEY; CDR2 reads SVGEGT.

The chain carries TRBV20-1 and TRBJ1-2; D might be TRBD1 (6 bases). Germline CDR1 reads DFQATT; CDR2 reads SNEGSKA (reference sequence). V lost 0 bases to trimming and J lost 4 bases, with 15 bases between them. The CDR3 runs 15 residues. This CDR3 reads CSARDRGRPFYGYTF. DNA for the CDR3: TGCAGTGCTAGAGATAGGGGGAGGCCTTTCTATGGCTACACCTTC.

CDR3 sequence reads: CSAARTSASYEQYF. The CDR3 DNA is TGCAGTGCGGCAAGGACTAGCGCCTCCTACGAGCAGTACTTC. This chain connects TRBV20-1 to TRBJ2-7; 9 nucleotides align to TRBD2. The germline V gene encodes CDR1 DFQATT and CDR2 SNEGSKA (reference sequence). The CDR3 covers 14 residues. The V gene end was trimmed by 6 bases and the J gene end by 0 bases; junction bases not matched to a gene: 6.

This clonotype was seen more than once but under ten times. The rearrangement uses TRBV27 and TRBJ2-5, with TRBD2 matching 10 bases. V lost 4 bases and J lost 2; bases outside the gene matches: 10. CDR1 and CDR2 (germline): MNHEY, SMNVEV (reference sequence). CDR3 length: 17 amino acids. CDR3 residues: CASSSFGLAEKQETQYF. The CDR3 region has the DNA TGTGCCAGCAGTTCTTTTGGACTAGCGGAGAAACAAGAGACCCAGTACTTC.

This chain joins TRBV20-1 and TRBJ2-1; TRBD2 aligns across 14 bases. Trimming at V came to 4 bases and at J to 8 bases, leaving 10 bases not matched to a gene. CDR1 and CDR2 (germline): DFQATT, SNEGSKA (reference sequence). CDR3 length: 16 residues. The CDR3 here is CSATGLAGGPFDEQFF. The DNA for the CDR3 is TGCAGTGCTACCGGACTAGCGGGAGGACCCTTCGATGAGCAGTTCTTC.

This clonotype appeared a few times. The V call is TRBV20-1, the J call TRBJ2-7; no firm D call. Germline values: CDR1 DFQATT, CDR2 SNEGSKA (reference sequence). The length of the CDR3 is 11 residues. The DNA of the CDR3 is TGCAGCGCTTCGGCGATCTCCGAGCAGTACTTC. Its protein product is CSASAISEQYF.

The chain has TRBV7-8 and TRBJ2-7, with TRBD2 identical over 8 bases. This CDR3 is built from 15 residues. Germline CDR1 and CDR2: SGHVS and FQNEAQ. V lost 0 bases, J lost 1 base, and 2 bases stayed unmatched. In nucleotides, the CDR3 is TGTGCCAGCAGCTTAGCGGAGCGGGAGTCCTACGAGCAGTACTTC. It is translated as CASSLAERESYEQYF. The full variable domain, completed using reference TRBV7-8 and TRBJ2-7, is GAGVSQSPRYKVAKRGQDVALRCDPISGHVSLFWYQQALGQGPEFLTYFQNEAQLDKSGLPSDRFFAERPEGSVSTLKIQRTQQEDSAVYLCASSLAERESYEQYFGPGTRLTVT.

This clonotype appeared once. In DNA form, the CDR3 reads TGCAGTGCTCGGCCCCCGGGACTAACAGATACGCAGTATTTT. Residues: CSARPPGLTDTQYF. The chain employs TRBV20-1 and TRBJ2-3; TRBD2 matches 7 bases. Germline CDR1 and CDR2: DFQATT and SNEGSKA (reference sequence). The CDR3 sequence is 14 residues long. J gave up 3 bases and V 5 bases, and 8 bases lay outside the gene matches.

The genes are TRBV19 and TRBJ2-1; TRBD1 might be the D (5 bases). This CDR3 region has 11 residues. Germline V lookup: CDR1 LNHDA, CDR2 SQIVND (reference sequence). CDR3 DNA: TGTGGGACACGGATATACAATGAGCAGTTCTTC. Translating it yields CGTRIYNEQFF.

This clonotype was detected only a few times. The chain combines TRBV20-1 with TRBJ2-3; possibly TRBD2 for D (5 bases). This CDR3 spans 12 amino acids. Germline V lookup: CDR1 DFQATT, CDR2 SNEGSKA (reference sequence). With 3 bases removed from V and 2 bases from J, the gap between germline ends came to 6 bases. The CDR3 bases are TGCAGTGCTAGGGACTTCACAGATACGCAGTATTTT. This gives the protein CSARDFTDTQYF.

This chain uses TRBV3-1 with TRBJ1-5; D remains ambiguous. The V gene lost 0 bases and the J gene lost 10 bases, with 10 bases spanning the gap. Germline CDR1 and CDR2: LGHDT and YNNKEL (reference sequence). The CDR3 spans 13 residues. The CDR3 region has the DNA TGTGCCAGCAGCCAAGATGGCAGTTCCCCCCAGCATTTT. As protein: CASSQDGSSPQHF.

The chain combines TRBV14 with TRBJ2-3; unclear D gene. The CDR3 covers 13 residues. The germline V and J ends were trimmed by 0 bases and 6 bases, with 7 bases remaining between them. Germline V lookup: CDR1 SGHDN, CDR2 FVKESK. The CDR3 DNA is TGTGCCAGCAGCCAAGACTTGGAGGATACGCAGTATTTT. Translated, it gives CASSQDLEDTQYF.

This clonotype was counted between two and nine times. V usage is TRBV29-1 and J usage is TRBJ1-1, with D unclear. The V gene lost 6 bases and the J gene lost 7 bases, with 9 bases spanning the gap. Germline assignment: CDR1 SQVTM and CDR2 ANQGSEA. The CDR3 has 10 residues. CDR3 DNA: TGCAGCGTCTTGGACCGTGAAGCTTTCTTT. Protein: CSVLDREAFF.

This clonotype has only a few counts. CDR3 DNA sequence: TGTGCCAGCAGCTTGGATCCCGGGGGAGCGAAAGCAGATACGCAGTATTTT. Translating it yields CASSLDPGGAKADTQYF. The genes are TRBV5-8 and TRBJ2-3, with a tentative D call TRBD2 (6 bases). The V and J ends lost 0 bases and 4 bases respectively, with 18 bases between them. The CDR3 consists of 17 residues. Germline lookup yields CDR1 SGHTS and CDR2 YDEGEE.

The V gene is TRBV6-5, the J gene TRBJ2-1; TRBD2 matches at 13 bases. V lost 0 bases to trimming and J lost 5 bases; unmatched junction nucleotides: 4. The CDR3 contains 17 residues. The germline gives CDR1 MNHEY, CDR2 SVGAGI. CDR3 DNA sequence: TGTGCCAGCAGTTACTCGCCAGGACTAGCGGGGGACAATGAGCAGTTCTTC. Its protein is CASSYSPGLAGDNEQFF.

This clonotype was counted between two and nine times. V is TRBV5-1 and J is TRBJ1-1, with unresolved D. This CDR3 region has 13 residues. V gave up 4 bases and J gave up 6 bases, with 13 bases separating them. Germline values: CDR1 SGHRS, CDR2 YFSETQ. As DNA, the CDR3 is TGCGCCAGCAGCCCCGGACGTGAATCTGAAGCTTTCTTT. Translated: CASSPGRESEAFF.

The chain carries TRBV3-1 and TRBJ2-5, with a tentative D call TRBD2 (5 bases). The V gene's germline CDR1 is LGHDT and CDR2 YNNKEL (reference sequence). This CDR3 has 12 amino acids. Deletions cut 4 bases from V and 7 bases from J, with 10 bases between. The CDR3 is CASSPPGLTQYF. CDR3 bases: TGTGCCAGCAGCCCCCCAGGACTGACCCAGTACTTC.

This chain's CDR3 is CATSIRDLSYNEQFF. The CDR3 DNA sequence: TGTGCCACCAGCATAAGGGACCTCTCCTACAATGAGCAGTTCTTC. This chain joins TRBV15 and TRBJ2-1, with D perhaps assigned TRBD1 or TRBD2 (5 bases each). Germline V lookup: CDR1 LNHNV, CDR2 YYDKDF (reference sequence). This CDR3 comprises 15 residues. The ends were cut back, 4 bases at V and 0 bases at J, with 10 bases in the middle.

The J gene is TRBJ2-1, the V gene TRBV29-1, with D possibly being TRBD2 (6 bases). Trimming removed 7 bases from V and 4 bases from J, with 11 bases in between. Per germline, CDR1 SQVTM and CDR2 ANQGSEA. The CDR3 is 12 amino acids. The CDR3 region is CSGRREYNEQFF. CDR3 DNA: TGCAGCGGAAGGAGGGAGTACAATGAGCAGTTCTTC.

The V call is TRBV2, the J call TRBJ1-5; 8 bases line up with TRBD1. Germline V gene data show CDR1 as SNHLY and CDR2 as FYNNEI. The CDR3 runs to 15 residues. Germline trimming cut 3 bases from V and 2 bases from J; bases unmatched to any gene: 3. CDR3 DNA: TGTGCCAGCAGTGACGACAGGGGTGGCAATCAGCCCCAGCATTTT. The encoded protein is CASSDDRGGNQPQHF.

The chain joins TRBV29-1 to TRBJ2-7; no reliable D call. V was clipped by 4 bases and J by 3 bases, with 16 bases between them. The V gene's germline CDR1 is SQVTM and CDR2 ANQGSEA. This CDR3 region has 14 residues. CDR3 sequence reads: CSVALEQESYEQYF. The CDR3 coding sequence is TGCAGCGTTGCATTAGAGCAGGAAAGCTACGAGCAGTACTTC.

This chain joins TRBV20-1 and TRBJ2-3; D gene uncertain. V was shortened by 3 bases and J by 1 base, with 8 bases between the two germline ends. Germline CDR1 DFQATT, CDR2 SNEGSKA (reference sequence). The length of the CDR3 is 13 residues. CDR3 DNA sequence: TGCAGTGCTAGTCGACGCGGCACAGATACGCAGTATTTT. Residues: CSASRRGTDTQYF.

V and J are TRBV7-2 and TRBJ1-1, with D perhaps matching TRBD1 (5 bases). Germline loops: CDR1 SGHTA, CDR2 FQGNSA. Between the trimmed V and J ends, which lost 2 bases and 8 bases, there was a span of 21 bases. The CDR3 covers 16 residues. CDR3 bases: TGTGCCAGCAGCTTATTCTCCACGGGGCGAGGGGCCGAAGCTTTCTTT. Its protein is CASSLFSTGRGAEAFF.